Listed here are 32 T cell receptor beta chains from one sample, sequenced in a study of T cell changes during pregnancy in multiple sclerosis (dated by TCRdb to between 2017 and 2020). The library was prepared using the immunoSEQ multiplex PCR assay. The clones in this table, taken by TCRdb from immuneACCESS, are in-frame only. Not every clone is retained; where verified, under half of the shortfall comes from an unresolved V gene, and the cause of the rest is unknown. Across this sample there are under 60,000 clones, with roughly nine tenths seen only once. The top ten clonotypes cover about a tenth of the sample. The specimen was CD8+ T cells from peripheral blood mononuclear cells, collected after pregnancy. Source of these receptors: a female donor with multiple sclerosis, enrolled in a pregnancy study.

The chain is built from TRBV13 and TRBJ2-2; TRBD2 matches 7 bases. V was pared by 8 bases and J by 4 bases, with 7 bases of the junction left unmatched. CDR1 and CDR2 (germline): PRHDT, FYEKMQ (reference sequence). CDR3 size: 14 residues. CDR3 protein: CASRGVTSTGELFF. The CDR3 DNA reads as TGTGCCAGCCGGGGGGTAACCTCCACCGGGGAGCTGTTTTTT.

V usage is TRBV2 and J usage is TRBJ1-1; TRBD1 is a possible D gene (5 bases). Germline CDR1 and CDR2: SNHLY and FYNNEI. The germline V and J ends were trimmed by 9 bases and 1 base, with 18 bases remaining between them. This CDR3 contains 15 residues. The CDR3 DNA reads as TGTGCCAGTAGGATTGGGGGGGGGACGAACACTGAAGCTTTCTTT. As protein: CASRIGGGTNTEAFF.

The rearrangement joins TRBV6-1 to TRBJ2-3; no firm D call. The CDR3 runs 10 residues. Germline V gene data show CDR1 as MNHNS and CDR2 as SASEGT. V lost 7 bases, J lost 7 bases, and 6 bases lay in between. The CDR3 DNA follows: TGTGCCAGCAACGCGAATACGCAGTATTTT. This codes for CASNANTQYF.

The table lists this clone with a few counts. The CDR3 sequence: CASSIGEFYEKLFF. The CDR3 coding sequence is TGTGCCAGTAGTATCGGGGAGTTCTATGAAAAACTGTTTTTT. The chain has TRBV19 and TRBJ1-4; D call uncertain. The germline CDR1 and CDR2 sequences are LNHDA and SQIVND (reference sequence). V lost 3 bases and J lost 6, with 11 bases in between. This CDR3 is 14 amino acids long.

The rearrangement links TRBV19 to TRBJ1-2; D might be TRBD1 (6 bases). CDR3 length equals 15 residues. Trimming removed 3 bases at V and 0 bases at J, with 11 bases between. Germline CDR1 is LNHDA and CDR2 is SQIVND (reference sequence). The CDR3 sequence is CASSIWTDANYGYTF. The CDR3 bases are TGTGCCAGTAGTATTTGGACAGACGCTAACTATGGCTACACCTTC.

The V call is TRBV11-2, the J call TRBJ1-1, with D maybe TRBD1 (5 bases). The CDR3 has 13 residues. Trimming removed 5 bases at V and 11 bases at J, with 18 bases between. CDR1 is SGHAT and CDR2 is FQNNGV in the germline V gene. CDR3 coding DNA: TGTGCCAGCAGCCTAGCGTATGGGGCGGTGGCTTTCTTT. This encodes CASSLAYGAVAFF.

In DNA, the CDR3 is TGTGCCAGTAGTATGGGGGGACAGGACCCTCGTGGCTACACCTTC. Protein product: CASSMGGQDPRGYTF. The rearrangement links TRBV19 to TRBJ1-2; TRBD1 matches 8 bases. The CDR3 totals 15 residues. CDR1 LNHDA and CDR2 SQIVND come from the germline V gene (reference sequence). V lost 3 bases and J lost 7; bases outside the gene matches: 10. The complete variable domain, with remaining parts taken from reference TRBV19 and TRBJ1-2, reads DGGITQSPKYLFRKEGQNVTLSCEQNLNHDAMYWYRQDPGQGLRLIYYSQIVNDFQKGDIAEGYSVSREKKESFPLTVTSAQKNPTAFYLCASSMGGQDPRGYTFGSGTRLTVV.

This clone was seen a handful of times. CDR3 sequence (DNA): TGCGCCAGCACCAATAAACAGGGGGCCACTGAAGCTTTCTTT. It specifies CASTNKQGATEAFF. The J gene is TRBJ1-1, the V gene TRBV4-1; 9 nucleotides match TRBD1. V was pared by 7 bases and J by 4 bases, with 7 bases of the junction left unmatched. Germline lookup yields CDR1 MGHRA and CDR2 YSYEKL. This CDR3 has 14 residues.

The chain combines TRBV5-1 with TRBJ2-1; 9 nucleotides line up with TRBD2. The CDR3 is 15 amino acids. Germline CDR1 and CDR2: SGHRS and YFSETQ. The junction had 4 bases not matched to a gene; V was cut back by 1 base and J by 5 bases. As DNA, the CDR3 is TGCGCCAGCAGCTTGAGACTAGCGGAACACAATGAGCAGTTCTTC. Amino acids: CASSLRLAEHNEQFF.

In its sample, this clone was seen a few times. The rearrangement links TRBV27 to TRBJ1-1; TRBD1 matches at 10 bases. CDR1 MNHEY and CDR2 SMNVEV come from the germline V gene (reference sequence). The CDR3 runs to 17 residues. Losses at the gene ends were 5 bases for V and 11 bases for J; bases not matched to a gene: 20. The CDR3 region is CASSPIRTGGGEVEAFF. CDR3 nucleotides: TGTGCCAGCAGTCCCATTCGGACAGGGGGTGGGGAGGTAGAGGCTTTCTTT.

The chain uses TRBV15 and TRBJ1-6; D gene unclear. Germline CDR1 and CDR2: LNHNV and YYDKDF (reference sequence). The length of the CDR3 is 14 residues. Trimming cost V 1 base and J 16 bases, with 17 bases left between them. The CDR3 nucleotides are TGTGCCACCAGCAGAGTACGTTTTAGCGGGCCTCTCCACTTT. It specifies CATSRVRFSGPLHF.

The chain links TRBV4-1 to TRBJ2-2; tentatively, D is TRBD2 (5 bases). The CDR3 totals 12 residues. The germline V gene has CDR1 MGHRA and CDR2 YSYEKL. The V end lost 5 bases, the J end lost 10 bases, and 11 bases lay between the germline ends. The CDR3 DNA follows: TGCGCCAGCAGCACGGGGTCGGAGGAGCTGTTTTTT. This encodes CASSTGSEELFF.

This clone came up a few times. The chain is built from TRBV7-9 and TRBJ1-5, with unresolved D. This CDR3 is built from 14 residues. Looked up from germline, CDR1 is SEHNR and CDR2 is FQNEAQ (reference sequence). The V and J ends lost 3 bases and 4 bases respectively, with 10 bases between them. The CDR3 here is CASSFTDGNQPQHF. The CDR3 DNA reads TGTGCCAGCAGCTTCACCGACGGGAATCAGCCCCAGCATTTT. The complete variable domain, with remaining parts taken from reference TRBV7-9 and TRBJ1-5, reads DTGVSQNPRHKITKRGQNVTFRCDPISEHNRLYWYRQTLGQGPEFLTYFQNEAQLEKSRLLSDRFSAERPKGSFSTLEIQRTEQGDSAMYLCASSFTDGNQPQHFGDGTRLSIL.

The rearrangement uses TRBV2 and TRBJ1-1; tentatively, D is TRBD1 (5 bases). Trimming stripped 8 bases from V and 1 base from J, with 11 bases between. This CDR3 has 13 amino acids. Per germline, CDR1 SNHLY and CDR2 FYNNEI. The CDR3 DNA is TGTGCCAGCGGCGGGGGGAGGAACACTGAAGCTTTCTTT. It encodes CASGGGRNTEAFF. The whole variable domain, filled in from reference TRBV2 and TRBJ1-1, reads EPEVTQTPSHQVTQMGQEVILRCVPISNHLYFYWYRQILGQKVEFLVSFYNNEISEKSEIFDDQFSVERPDGSNFTLKIRSTKLEDSAMYFCASGGGRNTEAFFGQGTRLTVV.

The J gene is TRBJ1-3, the V gene TRBV9; weak D call: TRBD1 (6 bases). The CDR3 has 15 residues. The germline V gene encodes CDR1 SGDLS and CDR2 YYNGEE. Trimming took 3 bases from V and 0 from J, leaving 10 bases between them. CDR3 coding DNA: TGTGCCAGCAGCGCGTGGGACACCTCTGGAAACACCATATATTTT. Protein sequence: CASSAWDTSGNTIYF.

The V and J genes are TRBV6-5 and TRBJ2-7, with 11 bases identical to TRBD1. The germline gives CDR1 MNHEY, CDR2 SVGAGI. The CDR3 covers 15 residues. The J segment lost 5 bases and the V segment lost 2 bases, leaving 5 bases of the junction unmatched. Here the CDR3 reads CASSYTGQGDHEQYF. For the CDR3, the DNA is TGTGCCAGCAGTTACACGGGACAGGGGGACCACGAGCAGTACTTC.

The chain is built from TRBV5-1 and TRBJ2-7, with TRBD1 matching 7 bases. The V segment lost 0 bases and the J segment 1 base; nucleotides outside the gene matches: 1. The germline gives CDR1 SGHRS, CDR2 YFSETQ. The CDR3 loop spans 14 amino acids. The CDR3 is CASSLGDSSYEQYF. The CDR3 nucleotides read TGCGCCAGCAGCTTGGGGGACAGTTCCTACGAGCAGTACTTC.

J is TRBJ2-2 and V is TRBV15; the D gene is possibly TRBD1 (5 bases). Germline assignment: CDR1 LNHNV and CDR2 YYDKDF (reference sequence). The V end lost 1 base, the J end lost 4 bases, and 13 bases lay between the germline ends. The CDR3 runs to 16 residues. CDR3 sequence: CATSRGRAPGTGELFF. CDR3 nucleotides: TGTGCCACCAGCAGAGGCAGGGCTCCGGGCACCGGGGAGCTGTTTTTT.

This chain connects TRBV6-1 to TRBJ1-1; D ambiguous. The CDR3 runs to 14 residues. Trimming shortened V by 6 bases and J by 5 bases, and 16 bases separated the two germline ends. Germline CDR1 is MNHNS and CDR2 is SASEGT. CDR3 loop: CASSVRGFVTEAFF. Here the CDR3 DNA reads TGTGCCAGCAGCGTACGGGGTTTTGTAACTGAAGCTTTCTTT.

This chain links TRBV9 with TRBJ1-1; D ambiguous. The CDR3 loop spans 13 amino acids. Trimming took off 3 bases at V and 1 base at J, with 7 bases between the two ends. The V gene's germline CDR1 is SGDLS and CDR2 YYNGEE. CDR3 coding DNA: TGTGCCAGCAGCGCACAGCAGAACACTGAAGCTTTCTTT. It encodes CASSAQQNTEAFF.

The chain joins TRBV13 to TRBJ2-1, with D perhaps matching TRBD1 (6 bases). Germline CDR1 is PRHDT and CDR2 is FYEKMQ (reference sequence). The CDR3 extends over 13 amino acids. V gave up 5 bases and J gave up 6 bases, with 11 bases separating them. CDR3 in DNA: TGTGCCAGCAGCCTGGGCAGGGGCAATGAGCAGTTCTTC. Amino acids: CASSLGRGNEQFF.

The J gene is TRBJ2-5, the V gene TRBV2; TRBD2 matches at 15 bases. The length of the CDR3 is 15 residues. The trim removed 4 bases at V and 5 bases at J, leaving 2 bases unmatched. Looked up from germline, CDR1 is SNHLY and CDR2 is FYNNEI. For the CDR3, the DNA is TGTGCCAGCAGTGGGGGACTAGCGGGGGGTGAGACCCAGTACTTC. It specifies CASSGGLAGGETQYF. The full variable domain, completed using reference TRBV2 and TRBJ2-5, is EPEVTQTPSHQVTQMGQEVILRCVPISNHLYFYWYRQILGQKVEFLVSFYNNEISEKSEIFDDQFSVERPDGSNFTLKIRSTKLEDSAMYFCASSGGLAGGETQYFGPGTRLLVL.

The genes are TRBV21-1 and TRBJ2-7; whether TRBD1, the table's D call, matches the DNA was not checked. TRBV21-1 is listed as a pseudogene. The CDR3 has 16 residues. The CDR3 sequence is CASSKAAPHTSYEQYF. CDR3 DNA: TGTGCCAGCAGCAAAGCGGCACCGCACACCTCCTACGAGCAGTACTTC.

CDR3 residues: CASSSSGVAYGYTF. The CDR3 DNA sequence: TGTGCCAGCAGCTCTTCGGGGGTGGCGTATGGCTACACCTTC. The gene calls are TRBV9 and TRBJ1-2, with D possibly being TRBD1 (5 bases). This CDR3 region has 14 residues. Looked up from germline, CDR1 is SGDLS and CDR2 is YYNGEE. V was cut by 4 bases and J by 5 bases, with 15 bases left in between.

The chain couples TRBV6-1 to TRBJ2-7, with 7 bases fitting TRBD1. Per germline, CDR1 MNHNS and CDR2 SASEGT. The CDR3 is made up of 15 amino acids. With 9 bases clipped from V and 2 bases from J, the junction kept 13 bases outside the gene matches. The CDR3 spells CASSLPGQRPYEQYF. The CDR3 DNA is TGTGCCAGTAGTCTCCCGGGACAGAGACCCTACGAGCAGTACTTC.

The chain combines TRBV21-1 with TRBJ1-6; the listed D gene, TRBD1, was not tested against the DNA. TRBV21-1 is given as a pseudogene. This CDR3 has 20 amino acids. CDR3 residues: CASSKARGEQGASYNSPLHF. CDR3 DNA sequence: TGTGCCAGCAGCAAAGCGCGAGGAGAACAGGGGGCTTCCTATAATTCACCCCTCCACTTT.

CDR3 region: CATSSWGGTEAFF. The CDR3 region has the DNA TGTGCCACCAGCAGTTGGGGGGGCACTGAAGCTTTCTTT. The chain combines TRBV15 with TRBJ1-1, with D possibly matching TRBD1 (5 bases). V was pared by 3 bases and J by 4 bases, with 9 bases between. This CDR3 has 13 amino acids. The germline V gene encodes CDR1 LNHNV and CDR2 YYDKDF (reference sequence).

The V gene is TRBV19, the J gene TRBJ2-7; tentatively, D is TRBD1 (6 bases). The CDR3 is made up of 15 amino acids. The germline V gene encodes CDR1 LNHDA and CDR2 SQIVND (reference sequence). V lost 0 bases and J lost 1, with 10 bases in between. CDR3 in amino acids: CASSIDLTGSYEQYF. The CDR3 DNA is TGTGCCAGTAGTATAGATCTCACAGGGTCCTACGAGCAGTACTTC.

The chain joins TRBV6-1 to TRBJ1-2; no firm D call. Trimming took off 0 bases at V and 2 bases at J, with 13 bases between the two ends. Germline V lookup: CDR1 MNHNS, CDR2 SASEGT. The length of the CDR3 is 16 residues. Here the CDR3 reads CASSEALQQPNYGYTF. Here the CDR3 DNA reads TGTGCCAGCAGTGAAGCGCTACAGCAGCCAAACTATGGCTACACCTTC.

This chain connects TRBV2 to TRBJ2-7; 7 positions match TRBD1. The germline CDR1 and CDR2 sequences are SNHLY and FYNNEI. The CDR3 length is 15 residues. V lost 6 bases and J lost 2; bases outside the gene matches: 10. This CDR3 is CASRREPGGAYEQYF. The CDR3 DNA reads TGTGCCAGCAGGAGGGAGCCAGGGGGAGCCTACGAGCAGTACTTC.

The rearrangement uses TRBV6-5 and TRBJ2-3, with 7 positions matching TRBD1. The CDR3 extends over 16 amino acids. The germline gives CDR1 MNHEY, CDR2 SVGAGI. After removal of 0 bases from V and 3 bases from J, the junction contained 6 bases not matched to a gene. CDR3 in amino acids: CASSYSGQEKTDTQYF. CDR3 DNA sequence: TGTGCCAGCAGTTACTCCGGACAGGAGAAAACAGATACGCAGTATTTT.

This clone was recorded once. The chain carries TRBV6-5 and TRBJ2-3; possible D gene TRBD2, 5 bases. Germline V CDR1 and CDR2: MNHEY, SVGAGI. V lost 4 bases and J 4 bases, leaving 15 bases between the germline ends. The CDR3 is 15 residues long. CDR3 loop: CASSSGLDGADTQYF. The CDR3 DNA follows: TGTGCCAGCAGTTCCGGACTCGATGGAGCAGATACGCAGTATTTT.